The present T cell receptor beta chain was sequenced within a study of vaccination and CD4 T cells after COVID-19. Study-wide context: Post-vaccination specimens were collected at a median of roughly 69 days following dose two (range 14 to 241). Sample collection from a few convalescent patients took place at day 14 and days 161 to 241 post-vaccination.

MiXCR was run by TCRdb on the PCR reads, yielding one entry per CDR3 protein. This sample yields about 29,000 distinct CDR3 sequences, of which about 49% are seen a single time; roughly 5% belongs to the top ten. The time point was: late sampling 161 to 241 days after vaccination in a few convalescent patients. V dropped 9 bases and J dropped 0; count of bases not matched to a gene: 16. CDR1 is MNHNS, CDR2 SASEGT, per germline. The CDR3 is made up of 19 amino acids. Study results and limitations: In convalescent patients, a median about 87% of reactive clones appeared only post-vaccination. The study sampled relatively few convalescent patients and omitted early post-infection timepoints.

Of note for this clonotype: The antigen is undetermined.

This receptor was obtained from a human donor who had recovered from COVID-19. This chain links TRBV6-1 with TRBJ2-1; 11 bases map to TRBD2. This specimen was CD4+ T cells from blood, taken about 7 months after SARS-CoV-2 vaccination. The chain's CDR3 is CASKRLTHGTSGSYNEQFF. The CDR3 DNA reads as TGTGCCAGTAAACGGCTCACCCACGGGACTAGCGGCTCCTACAATGAGCAGTTCTTC.